Reported below is one TCR beta chain. The antigen is not known. The V segment lost 6 bases and the J segment 4 bases; nucleotides outside the gene matches: 8. Germline V lookup: CDR1 MGHRA, CDR2 YSYEKL. CDR3 size: 16 residues. The primer mix had 60 Vbeta and 13 Jbeta primers. Profiled with immunoSEQ multiplex PCR; TCRdb holds only in-frame clones, not every one. The sample includes about 98,000 clones, about 80% of them seen just once. The data stem from a study of cytomegalovirus exposure and HLA in healthy donors. General study results and limits: What was likely a sequencing artifact was a cluster of highly shared sequence variants. Data from an earlier analysis indicated that most TCR beta V segments were productive either about 87% or about 30% of the time.

The clonotype was recovered from a female donor in good health and CMV-seropositive. Sequenced sample: PBMCs. This chain joins TRBV4-1 and TRBJ2-5; TRBD2 aligns across 13 bases. CDR3 DNA sequence: TGCGCCAGCAGAGGACTAGCGGGAGAGTCGGGAGAGACCCAGTACTTC. Protein: CASRGLAGESGETQYF.